This T cell receptor (beta chain) was recovered during a study of cytomegalovirus exposure and HLA in healthy donors. The wider study: A prior study identified 90 million to 120 million unique TCR beta sequences from about 179 million T cells. Study-level points and caveats: Later on, a genetic analysis was performed. It linked a missense variant in DCLRE1C with V- and J-gene trimming of TCR beta. Immune exposure was documented only through CMV serostatus.

Unrecorded immune exposure was likely among donors, who were nominally healthy when sampled. Trimming took 1 base from V and 0 from J, leaving 10 bases between them. Germline lookup yields CDR1 SGHRS and CDR2 YFSETQ. CDR3 size: 15 residues. The PCR employed 60 Vbeta primers together with 13 Jbeta primers. TCRdb's table, derived via immunoSEQ multiplex PCR, lists solely in-frame clones and lacks some. The sample lists more than 110,000 clones, about 80% seen once, with around 4.1% in the top ten. Note on this clone: The antigen is unknown.

The sequenced sample consisted of PBMCs. The source of this sequence is a man aged 35-49 years in good health and CMV-seropositive. V usage is TRBV5-1 and J usage is TRBJ1-1; D is uncertain. DNA for the CDR3: TGCGCCAGCAGCTTGCCAGGACTCATGAACACTGAAGCTTTCTTT. Translated, it gives CASSLPGLMNTEAFF.